This paragraph reports one TCR beta chain. What it recognizes is unknown. The sample holds other DNA sequences that translate to the same CDR3. This PCR relied on a set of 60 Vbeta primers and 13 Jbeta primers. The assay was immunoSEQ multiplex PCR, and TCRdb's table has in-frame clones only and misses some. The sample holds about 160,000 clones, approximately 80% seen once. This sample stems from a study of cytomegalovirus exposure and HLA in healthy donors. Study-wide results and caveats: CMV serostatus alone was available as immune exposure information.

Trimming cost V 3 bases and J 5 bases, with 10 bases left between them. CDR3 length equals 13 residues. Germline V gene data show CDR1 as SGHVS and CDR2 as FNYEAQ. The TCR originated in a man aged 25-45 years in good health and CMV-seropositive. This chain joins TRBV7-6 and TRBJ1-1; D may be TRBD1 (5 bases). The sequenced sample consisted of PBMCs. The chain's CDR3 is CASSFLRDTEAFF. The CDR3 DNA sequence: TGTGCCAGCAGCTTCCTCAGGGATACTGAAGCTTTCTTT.